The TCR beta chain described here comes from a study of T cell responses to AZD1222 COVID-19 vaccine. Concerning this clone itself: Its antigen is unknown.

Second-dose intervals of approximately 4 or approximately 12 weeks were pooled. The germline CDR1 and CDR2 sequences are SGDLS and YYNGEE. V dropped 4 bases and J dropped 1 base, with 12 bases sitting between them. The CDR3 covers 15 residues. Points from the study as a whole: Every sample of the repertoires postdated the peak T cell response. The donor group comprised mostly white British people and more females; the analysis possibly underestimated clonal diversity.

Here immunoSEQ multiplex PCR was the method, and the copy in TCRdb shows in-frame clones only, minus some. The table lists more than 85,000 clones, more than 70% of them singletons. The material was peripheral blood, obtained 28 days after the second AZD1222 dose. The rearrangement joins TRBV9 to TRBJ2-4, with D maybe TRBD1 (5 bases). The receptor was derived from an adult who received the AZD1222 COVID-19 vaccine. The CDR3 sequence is CASSPEGVAKNIQYF. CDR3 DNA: TGTGCCAGCAGCCCCGAAGGGGTGGCCAAAAACATTCAGTACTTC.